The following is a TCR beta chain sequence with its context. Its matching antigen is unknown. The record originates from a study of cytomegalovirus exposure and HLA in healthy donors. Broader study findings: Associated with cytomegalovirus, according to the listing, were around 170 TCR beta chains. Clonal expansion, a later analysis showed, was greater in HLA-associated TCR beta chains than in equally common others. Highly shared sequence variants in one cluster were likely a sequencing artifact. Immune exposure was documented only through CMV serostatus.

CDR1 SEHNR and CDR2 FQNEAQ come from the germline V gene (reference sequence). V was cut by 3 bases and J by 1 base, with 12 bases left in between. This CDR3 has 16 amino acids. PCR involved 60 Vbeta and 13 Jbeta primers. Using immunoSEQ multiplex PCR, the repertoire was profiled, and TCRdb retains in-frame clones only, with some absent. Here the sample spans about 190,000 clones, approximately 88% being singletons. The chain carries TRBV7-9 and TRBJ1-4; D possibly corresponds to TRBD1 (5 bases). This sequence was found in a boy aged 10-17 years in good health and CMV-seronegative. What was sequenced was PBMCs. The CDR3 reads CASSFSGEVTNEKLFF. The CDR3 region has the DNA TGTGCCAGCAGCTTTTCGGGGGAGGTAACTAATGAAAAACTGTTTTTT.